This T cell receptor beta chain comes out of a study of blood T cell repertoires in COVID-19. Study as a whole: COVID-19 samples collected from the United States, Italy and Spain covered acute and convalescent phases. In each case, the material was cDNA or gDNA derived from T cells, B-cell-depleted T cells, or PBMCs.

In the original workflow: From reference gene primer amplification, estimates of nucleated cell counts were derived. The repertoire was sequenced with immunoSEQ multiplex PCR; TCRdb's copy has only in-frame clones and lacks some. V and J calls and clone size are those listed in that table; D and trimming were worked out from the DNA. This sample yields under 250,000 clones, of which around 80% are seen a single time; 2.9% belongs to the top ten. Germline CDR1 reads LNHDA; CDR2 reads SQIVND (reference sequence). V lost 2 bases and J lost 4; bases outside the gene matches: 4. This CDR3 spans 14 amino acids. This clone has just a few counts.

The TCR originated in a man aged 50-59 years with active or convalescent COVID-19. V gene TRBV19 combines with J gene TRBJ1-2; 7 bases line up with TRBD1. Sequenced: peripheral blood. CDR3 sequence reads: CASSISAGGYGYTF. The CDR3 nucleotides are TGTGCCAGTAGTATAAGTGCAGGGGGCTATGGCTACACCTTC.